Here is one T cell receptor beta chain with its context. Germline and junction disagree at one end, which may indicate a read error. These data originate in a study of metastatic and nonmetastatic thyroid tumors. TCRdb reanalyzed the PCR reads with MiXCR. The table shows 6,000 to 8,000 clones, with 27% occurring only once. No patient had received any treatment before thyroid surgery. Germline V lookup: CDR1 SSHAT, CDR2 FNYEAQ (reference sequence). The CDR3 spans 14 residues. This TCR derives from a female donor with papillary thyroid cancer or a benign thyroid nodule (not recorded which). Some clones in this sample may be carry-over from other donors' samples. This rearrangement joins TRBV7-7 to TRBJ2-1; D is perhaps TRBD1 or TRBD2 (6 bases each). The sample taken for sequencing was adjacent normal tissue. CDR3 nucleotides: TGTGCTAGCAGCTTAGGGGGACTCCGCTATGAGCAGTTCTTC. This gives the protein CASSLGGLRYEQFF.